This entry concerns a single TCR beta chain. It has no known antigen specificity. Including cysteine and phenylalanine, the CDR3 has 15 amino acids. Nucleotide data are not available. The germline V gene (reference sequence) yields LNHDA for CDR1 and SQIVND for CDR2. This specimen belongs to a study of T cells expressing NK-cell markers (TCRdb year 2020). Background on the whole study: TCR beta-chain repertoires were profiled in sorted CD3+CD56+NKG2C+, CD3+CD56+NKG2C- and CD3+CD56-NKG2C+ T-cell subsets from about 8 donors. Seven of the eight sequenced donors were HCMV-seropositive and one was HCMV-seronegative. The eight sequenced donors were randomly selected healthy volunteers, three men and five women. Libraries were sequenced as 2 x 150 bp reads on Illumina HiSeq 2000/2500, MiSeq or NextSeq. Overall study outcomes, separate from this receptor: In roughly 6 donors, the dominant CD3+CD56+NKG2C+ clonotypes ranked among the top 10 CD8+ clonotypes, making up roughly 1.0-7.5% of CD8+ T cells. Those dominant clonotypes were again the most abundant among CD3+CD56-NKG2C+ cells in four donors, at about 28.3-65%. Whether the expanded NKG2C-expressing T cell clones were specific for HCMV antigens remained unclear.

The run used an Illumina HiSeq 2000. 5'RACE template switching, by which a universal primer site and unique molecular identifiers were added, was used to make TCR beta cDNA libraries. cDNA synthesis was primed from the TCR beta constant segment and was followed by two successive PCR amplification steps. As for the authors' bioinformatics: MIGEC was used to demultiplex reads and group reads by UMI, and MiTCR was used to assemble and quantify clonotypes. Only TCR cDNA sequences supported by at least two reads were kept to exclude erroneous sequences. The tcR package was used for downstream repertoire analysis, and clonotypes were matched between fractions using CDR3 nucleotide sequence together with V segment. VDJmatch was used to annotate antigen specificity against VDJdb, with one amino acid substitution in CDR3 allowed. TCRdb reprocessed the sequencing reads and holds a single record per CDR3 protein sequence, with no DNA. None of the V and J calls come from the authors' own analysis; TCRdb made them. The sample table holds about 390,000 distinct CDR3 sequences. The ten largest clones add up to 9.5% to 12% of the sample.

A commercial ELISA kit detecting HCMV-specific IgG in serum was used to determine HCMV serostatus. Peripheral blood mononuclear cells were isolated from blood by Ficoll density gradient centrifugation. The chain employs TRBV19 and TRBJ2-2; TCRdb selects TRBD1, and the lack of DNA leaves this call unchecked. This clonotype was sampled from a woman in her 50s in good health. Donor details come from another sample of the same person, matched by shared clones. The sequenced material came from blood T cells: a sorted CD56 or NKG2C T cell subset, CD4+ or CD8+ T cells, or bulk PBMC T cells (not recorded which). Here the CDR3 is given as CASSPGAANTGELFF.